The clone carrying this TCR beta chain was observed at least ten times. Its antigen is not identified. A second PCR, run for roughly 7 to 12 cycles, used a sample-barcoded 5' primer plus a J-beta primer mix. All samples gave at least 2.5 million CDR3-containing paired-end reads. Each CDR3 protein is one row after TCRdb ran MiXCR on the 5' RACE reads. The profile shows about 290,000 distinct CDR3 sequences, roughly 26% of them singletons. These data belong to a study of blood T cells in healthy people across ages. Study results and limitations: Diversity estimated from one million T cells was considered an underestimate.

The CDR3 has 11 amino acids. V lost 4 bases and J lost 8, with 5 bases in between. Germline V gene data show CDR1 as MDHEN and CDR2 as SYDVKM. The chain carries TRBV28 and TRBJ1-4; D remains ambiguous. The receptor comes from a woman in her 70s in good health. The material sequenced was blood. The CDR3 nucleotides are TGTGCCAGCAGTTCGTGGGAAAAACTGTTTTTT. The encoded protein is CASSSWEKLFF.